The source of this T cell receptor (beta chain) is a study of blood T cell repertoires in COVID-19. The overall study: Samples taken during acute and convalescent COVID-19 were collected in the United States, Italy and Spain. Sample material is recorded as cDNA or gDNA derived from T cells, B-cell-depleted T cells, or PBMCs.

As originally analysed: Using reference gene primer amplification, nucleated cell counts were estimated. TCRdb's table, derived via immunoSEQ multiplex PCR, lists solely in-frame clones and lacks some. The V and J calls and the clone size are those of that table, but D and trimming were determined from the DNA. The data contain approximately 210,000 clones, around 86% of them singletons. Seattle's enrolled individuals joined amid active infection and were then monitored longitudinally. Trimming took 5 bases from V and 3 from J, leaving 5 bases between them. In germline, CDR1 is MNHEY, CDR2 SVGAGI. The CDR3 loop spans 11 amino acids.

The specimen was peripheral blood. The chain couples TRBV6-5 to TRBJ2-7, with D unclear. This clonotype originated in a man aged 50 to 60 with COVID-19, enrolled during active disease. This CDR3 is CASSIRYEQYF. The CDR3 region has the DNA TGTGCCAGCAGTATCCGCTACGAGCAGTACTTC.